Below are 31 T cell receptor beta chains sequenced from a single sample in a study of CD8 T cells in ankylosing spondylitis. MiXCR, applied by TCRdb to the 5' RACE reads, yields one record per CDR3 protein. The sample shows about 220,000 distinct CDR3 sequences, around 25% of them seen only once. The sample consisted of blood, either unsorted or a sorted T cell fraction (not recorded which). The receptor source for this set is a male donor with ankylosing spondylitis or in good health (not recorded which).

The chain carries TRBV20-1 and TRBJ2-4; weak D call: TRBD2 (6 bases). The CDR3 length is 14 residues. The V and J ends lost 5 bases and 5 bases respectively, with 16 bases between them. The germline V gene encodes CDR1 DFQATT and CDR2 SNEGSKA (reference sequence). CDR3 amino acids: CSAPSSSAQNIQYF. The CDR3 nucleotides read TGCAGTGCTCCCTCTTCTAGCGCCCAAAACATTCAGTACTTC.

This clonotype was detected ten times or more. The rearrangement links TRBV20-1 to TRBJ2-1; no firm D call. This CDR3 comprises 10 residues. Germline CDR1 DFQATT, CDR2 SNEGSKA (reference sequence). V was clipped by 2 bases and J by 7 bases, with 3 bases between them. In DNA form, the CDR3 reads TGCAGTGCTAGACAAAATGAGCAGTTCTTC. Translated: CSARQNEQFF.

This clonotype was seen a handful of times. This chain connects TRBV5-4 to TRBJ2-1; the D gene could be TRBD1 or TRBD2 (5 bases each). V lost 5 bases, J lost 7 bases, and 16 bases lay in between. Germline V CDR1 and CDR2: SGHNT, YYREEE (reference sequence). The CDR3 sequence is 14 residues long. CDR3 loop: CASRPGTSMNEQFF. CDR3 nucleotide sequence: TGTGCCAGCAGGCCCGGGACCTCTATGAATGAGCAGTTCTTC.

The V call is TRBV6-5, the J call TRBJ1-5; D gene unclear. The CDR3 contains 14 residues. CDR1 and CDR2 (germline): MNHEY, SVGAGI. Deletions cut 4 bases from V and 3 bases from J, with 10 bases between. CDR3: CASSWLSPNQPQHF. The CDR3 DNA reads as TGTGCCAGCAGTTGGTTGTCTCCCAATCAGCCCCAGCATTTT.

V usage is TRBV4-2 and J usage is TRBJ2-7; TRBD1 might be the D (6 bases). The CDR3 consists of 15 residues. CDR1 is LGHNA and CDR2 is YNFKEQ in the germline V gene. The V and J ends lost 0 bases and 4 bases respectively, with 13 bases between them. The CDR3 region has the DNA TGTGCCAGCAGCCAAGATGTCAGGGGCGAGTACGAGCAGTACTTC. Amino acids: CASSQDVRGEYEQYF.

This clonotype was counted at least ten times. This CDR3 is CSATPPGTGAPEQYF. In nucleotides, the CDR3 is TGCAGTGCCACACCCCCGGGGACAGGGGCCCCCGAGCAGTACTTC. The V gene is TRBV20-1, the J gene TRBJ2-7, with 10 bases lining up with TRBD1. J was trimmed by 6 bases and V by 6 bases; bases with no gene match: 14. Per the germline V gene, CDR1 is DFQATT and CDR2 is SNEGSKA (reference sequence). The CDR3 length is 15 residues.

This clonotype occurred once. The J gene is TRBJ2-2, the V gene TRBV5-5; no reliable D call. The CDR3 has 14 amino acids. Germline V gene lookup returns CDR1 SGHKS and CDR2 YYEKEE (reference sequence). V lost 0 bases and J 6 bases, leaving 9 bases between the germline ends. CDR3 in DNA: TGTGCCAGCAGCTTGGCGGCAGCATCCGGGGAGCTGTTTTTT. Protein product: CASSLAAASGELFF.

This clonotype was found many times. V usage is TRBV29-1 and J usage is TRBJ2-3, with 7 bases identical to TRBD2. V shed 4 bases, J shed 2 bases, and the junction held 9 bases outside the gene matches. The length of the CDR3 is 15 residues. CDR1 and CDR2 from the germline V gene are SQVTM and ANQGSEA. CDR3 DNA sequence: TGCAGCGTTGCGGGAGGTCTAGAGTCCACAGATACGCAGTATTTT. The encoded protein is CSVAGGLESTDTQYF.

The V and J genes are TRBV20-1 and TRBJ1-1; D is unclear. CDR3 length equals 13 residues. Germline V gene lookup returns CDR1 DFQATT and CDR2 SNEGSKA (reference sequence). The ends were cut back, 5 bases at V and 6 bases at J, with 16 bases in the middle. For the CDR3, the DNA is TGCAGTGCTTGGGAAGGTCCGGGCTCTGAAGCTTTCTTT. Encoded protein: CSAWEGPGSEAFF.

This clonotype appeared many times. At one end the junction does not follow the germline gene, possibly because of a read error. The CDR3 bases are TGTGCCAGCAGTCAACCTCCGTGGGGGGCCACCTTC. Residues: CASSQPPWGATF. The V and J genes are TRBV28 and TRBJ2-7, with D perhaps being TRBD1 or TRBD2 (6 bases each). Looked up from germline, CDR1 is MDHEN and CDR2 is SYDVKM. The CDR3 spans 12 residues. Filled out from reference TRBV28 and TRBJ2-7, the complete variable domain reads DVKVTQSSRYLVKRTGEKVFLECVQDMDHENMFWYRQDPGLGLRLIYFSYDVKMKEKGDIPEGYSVSREKKERFSLILESASTNQTSMYLCASSQPPWGATFGPGTRLTVT.

The chain's CDR3 is CASSYTSGRSTDTQYF. CDR3 DNA: TGTGCCAGCAGCTACACCAGCGGGAGAAGCACAGATACGCAGTATTTT. The chain is built from TRBV7-2 and TRBJ2-3, with TRBD2 identical over 8 bases. With V trimmed by 4 bases and J by 0 bases, 6 bases remained unmatched. The CDR3 has 16 amino acids. Per germline, CDR1 SGHTA and CDR2 FQGNSA.

This chain joins TRBV6-1 and TRBJ2-4; maybe TRBD2 (5 bases). The CDR3 loop spans 14 amino acids. In germline, CDR1 is MNHNS, CDR2 SASEGT. V lost 6 bases and J lost 0, with 9 bases in between. The CDR3 sequence: CASRPLGAKNIQYF. CDR3 DNA sequence: TGTGCCAGCAGGCCACTAGGAGCCAAAAACATTCAGTACTTC.

CDR3 loop: CSVAGTGGYEQYF. As DNA, the CDR3 is TGCAGCGTTGCCGGGACAGGGGGCTACGAGCAGTACTTC. The genes are TRBV29-1 and TRBJ2-7; 11 nucleotides align to TRBD1. V lost 4 bases and J lost 3; bases outside the gene matches: 2. Germline CDR1 reads SQVTM; CDR2 reads ANQGSEA. The CDR3 has 13 residues.

The sample holds a few counts of this clonotype. The chain recombines TRBV3-1 with TRBJ2-1, with 11 bases aligning to TRBD2. Germline loops: CDR1 LGHDT, CDR2 YNNKEL (reference sequence). Trimming took 4 bases from V and 3 from J; bases not matched to a gene: 8. CDR3 length equals 17 residues. CDR3 nucleotides: TGTGCCAGCAGCCGGAAGCCGGGACTAGCGGACTACAATGAGCAGTTCTTC. It encodes CASSRKPGLADYNEQFF.

The table lists this clonotype with many counts. The chain employs TRBV20-1 and TRBJ1-6; no clear D gene. The CDR3 extends over 13 amino acids. Between the trimmed V and J ends, which lost 6 bases and 6 bases, there was a span of 12 bases. Germline V lookup: CDR1 DFQATT, CDR2 SNEGSKA (reference sequence). The CDR3: CSAKGGGNSPLHF. In DNA, the CDR3 is TGCAGTGCCAAGGGAGGCGGTAATTCACCCCTCCACTTT.

Concerning this clonotype itself: A much larger clone lies one base from this, so it may be a read error. Since the CDR3 does not end with the conserved phenylalanine or tryptophan, this likely comes from a read error. The chain links TRBV12-3 or TRBV12-4 to TRBJ2-7, with no clear D. V lost 1 base to trimming and J lost 4 bases, with 8 bases between them. The CDR3 is 13 amino acids. For the CDR3, the DNA is TGTGCCAGCAGTTTAGGGACGAAGTACGAGCAGTACTAC. The encoded protein is CASSLGTKYEQYY.

This chain links TRBV9 with TRBJ2-7; 11 bases agree with TRBD1. With 4 bases clipped from V and 4 bases from J, the junction kept 10 bases outside the gene matches. CDR3 length: 16 residues. Germline values: CDR1 SGDLS, CDR2 YYNGEE. CDR3 sequence reads: CASSSQAGTGGYEQYF. In nucleotides, the CDR3 is TGTGCCAGCAGCTCCCAGGCCGGGACAGGGGGTTACGAGCAGTACTTC.

This sequence joins TRBV20-1 and TRBJ1-2; a possible D gene is TRBD1 (5 bases). Germline V lookup: CDR1 DFQATT, CDR2 SNEGSKA (reference sequence). V dropped 5 bases and J dropped 5 bases, with 18 bases sitting between them. The CDR3 is made up of 14 amino acids. CDR3 loop: CSASEDTNGYGYTF. The CDR3 nucleotides read TGCAGTGCTTCTGAGGACACAAACGGATATGGCTACACCTTC.

This clonotype was detected many times. The V gene is TRBV29-1, the J gene TRBJ1-5, with D tentatively TRBD1 (5 bases). The germline V and J ends were trimmed by 5 bases and 6 bases, with 11 bases remaining between them. From germline, CDR1 is SQVTM and CDR2 ANQGSEA. This CDR3 has 12 amino acids. For the CDR3, the DNA is TGCAGCGTTCAGGAGGGGAGTCAGCCCCAGCATTTT. Its protein is CSVQEGSQPQHF.

This chain links TRBV4-3 with TRBJ2-1, with TRBD2 matching 8 bases. The trim removed 4 bases at V and 6 bases at J, leaving 14 bases unmatched. Per germline, CDR1 LGHNA and CDR2 YSLEER. The CDR3 has 17 residues. The CDR3 sequence: CASSPTSAGSWGNEQFF. CDR3 sequence (DNA): TGCGCCAGCAGCCCGACTAGCGCCGGGAGCTGGGGCAATGAGCAGTTCTTC.

This chain uses TRBV12-3 or TRBV12-4 with TRBJ2-5; D call uncertain. The CDR3 has 14 residues. V lost 6 bases and J lost 4, with 15 bases in between. This CDR3 is CASRDFSRGETQYF. Written as DNA, the CDR3 is TGTGCCAGCAGAGACTTCAGCCGTGGAGAGACCCAGTACTTC.

This clonotype came up a few times. The V and J genes are TRBV29-1 and TRBJ2-5, with D tentatively TRBD1 (6 bases). Looked up from germline, CDR1 is SQVTM and CDR2 is ANQGSEA. CDR3 length equals 12 residues. V was shortened by 4 bases and J by 5 bases, with 11 bases between the two germline ends. The CDR3 loop is CSVGGRDETQYF. The CDR3 region has the DNA TGCAGCGTTGGGGGGCGCGACGAGACCCAGTACTTC. Full variable domain (missing parts from reference TRBV29-1 and TRBJ2-5): SAVISQKPSRDICQRGTSLTIQCQVDSQVTMMFWYRQQPGQSLTLIATANQGSEATYESGFVIDKFPISRPNLTFSTLTVSNMSPEDSSIYLCSVGGRDETQYFGPGTRLLVL.

This clonotype was detected only once. This chain uses TRBV3-1 with TRBJ2-2; perhaps TRBD2 as D (6 bases). Trimming took off 4 bases at V and 6 bases at J, with 9 bases between the two ends. The CDR3 is made up of 13 amino acids. Germline values: CDR1 LGHDT, CDR2 YNNKEL (reference sequence). The CDR3 DNA sequence: TGTGCCAGCAGCCGCGGGGACCCCGGGGAGCTGTTTTTT. The encoded protein is CASSRGDPGELFF. The full variable domain, rest sourced from reference TRBV3-1 and TRBJ2-2, is DTAVSQTPKYLVTQMGNDKSIKCEQNLGHDTMYWYKQDSKKFLKIMFSYNNKELIINETVPNRFSPKSPDKAHLNLHINSLELGDSAVYFCASSRGDPGELFFGEGSRLTVL.

The rearrangement joins TRBV25-1 to TRBJ2-1, with TRBD1 matching 8 bases. J gave up 8 bases and V 6 bases, and 6 bases lay outside the gene matches. CDR3 length equals 13 residues. From germline, CDR1 is MGHDK and CDR2 SYGVNS. Here the CDR3 reads CASRGQGVYEQFF. In nucleotides, the CDR3 is TGTGCCAGCAGAGGACAGGGTGTCTATGAGCAGTTCTTC.

This chain links TRBV12-3 or TRBV12-4 with TRBJ2-1; D is unresolved. Trimming took 6 bases from V and 0 from J, leaving 6 bases between them. The CDR3 runs to 13 residues. Written as DNA, the CDR3 is TGTGCCAGCAGATCTAGCTCCTACAATGAGCAGTTCTTC. This translates into CASRSSSYNEQFF.

At least ten counts were recorded for this clonotype. V is TRBV20-1 and J is TRBJ1-1, with TRBD1 matching 8 bases. J lost 7 bases, V lost 2 bases, and 6 bases had no gene match. Germline CDR1 and CDR2: DFQATT and SNEGSKA (reference sequence). The CDR3 length is 13 residues. CDR3 DNA sequence: TGCAGTGCTAGACAGACAGGGGCGGGTGAAGCTTTCTTT. Protein sequence: CSARQTGAGEAFF.

This clonotype was counted many times. This chain joins TRBV29-1 and TRBJ2-5, with D unclear. CDR3 length equals 12 residues. Per the germline V gene, CDR1 is SQVTM and CDR2 is ANQGSEA. The V and J ends lost 6 bases and 2 bases respectively, with 10 bases between them. The CDR3 sequence: CSVADGQETQYF. In nucleotides, the CDR3 is TGCAGCGTCGCGGACGGACAAGAGACCCAGTACTTC. Combining the CDR3 with reference TRBV29-1 and TRBJ2-5 gives the whole variable domain SAVISQKPSRDICQRGTSLTIQCQVDSQVTMMFWYRQQPGQSLTLIATANQGSEATYESGFVIDKFPISRPNLTFSTLTVSNMSPEDSSIYLCSVADGQETQYFGPGTRLLVL.

Ten or more counts support this clonotype. As DNA, the CDR3 is TGCGCCAGCAGCCGCGTGGCCTATGAAAAACTGTTTTTT. This translates into CASSRVAYEKLFF. The rearrangement links TRBV4-1 to TRBJ1-4, with D hard to call. Deletions cut 4 bases from V and 6 bases from J, with 9 bases between. The germline CDR1 and CDR2 sequences are MGHRA and YSYEKL. The CDR3 has 13 amino acids.

In its sample, this clonotype was seen many times. This chain uses TRBV3-1 with TRBJ2-2; D is perhaps TRBD2 (6 bases). The germline V gene has CDR1 LGHDT and CDR2 YNNKEL (reference sequence). Trimming cost V 1 base and J 5 bases, with 17 bases left between them. The CDR3 totals 17 residues. This chain's CDR3 is CASSQVALRGGTGELFF. CDR3 DNA: TGTGCCAGCAGCCAAGTAGCATTGAGGGGAGGAACCGGGGAGCTGTTTTTT.

CDR3 bases: TGCGCCAGCAGCTTGTCTAGCGGGACTGAGACCCAGTACTTC. Its translation: CASSLSSGTETQYF. The chain links TRBV5-1 to TRBJ2-5, with TRBD2 matching 9 bases. V shed 1 base and J 5 bases; nucleotides not matched to a gene: 3. This CDR3 comprises 14 residues. From germline, CDR1 is SGHRS and CDR2 YFSETQ.

Only a few counts were recorded for this clonotype. This chain connects TRBV15 to TRBJ2-5; 8 bases align to TRBD2. The V gene's germline CDR1 is LNHNV and CDR2 YYDKDF (reference sequence). The V segment lost 5 bases and the J segment 5 bases; nucleotides outside the gene matches: 13. The CDR3 covers 16 residues. In nucleotides, the CDR3 is TGTGCCACCAGCTTCCGGGACGGGAGGGCCAGGGAGACCCAGTACTTC. Protein sequence: CATSFRDGRARETQYF.